The sequence of this T cell receptor (beta chain) was determined in a study of T cell responses to AZD1222 COVID-19 vaccine. Turning to the study itself: Second-dose intervals near 4 or 12 weeks were combined.

TCRdb's copy holds only in-frame clones and misses some; the assay was immunoSEQ multiplex PCR. The profile shows roughly 170,000 clones, 88% of them singletons. Germline CDR1 reads MNHEY; CDR2 reads SVGEGT. The CDR3 is 13 amino acids. The V and J ends lost 6 bases and 8 bases respectively, with 13 bases between them. Material: peripheral blood, obtained on day 0 of AZD1222 vaccination. This clonotype was sampled from an adult in good health. This sequence joins TRBV6-2 or TRBV6-3 and TRBJ1-4; possibly TRBD1 for D (5 bases). CDR3: CASSRGAREKLFF. CDR3 bases: TGTGCCAGCAGCCGAGGGGCACGGGAAAAACTGTTTTTT.